Sequencing of this TCR beta chain was carried out in a study of T-cell reconstitution after alpha-beta-depleted transplantation in children. As it was prepared, the TCRbeta library received unique molecular identifiers. TCRdb recomputed calls from the PCR reads with MiXCR, one row per CDR3 protein. The sample contains hundreds of thousands of distinct CDR3 sequences, 9.5% to 10% of which appear only once. The germline V gene has CDR1 SEHNR and CDR2 FQNEAQ (reference sequence). The CDR3 spans 14 residues. With 4 bases clipped from V and 7 bases from J, the junction kept 7 bases outside the gene matches.

The specimen was PBMCs from the stem cell graft donor, collected from the stem cell graft. V usage is TRBV7-9 and J usage is TRBJ2-4, with 7 bases aligning to TRBD1. The TCR sequence derives from a human donor who donated a stem cell graft to a child with SCID. DNA of the CDR3: TGTGCCAGCAGCTCAGACCCACAGGGGAACATTCAGTACTTC. Amino acid sequence: CASSSDPQGNIQYF. Combining the CDR3 with reference TRBV7-9 and TRBJ2-4 gives the whole variable domain DTGVSQNPRHKITKRGQNVTFRCDPISEHNRLYWYRQTLGQGPEFLTYFQNEAQLEKSRLLSDRFSAERPKGSFSTLEIQRTEQGDSAMYLCASSSDPQGNIQYFGAGTRLSVL.